The 24 T cell receptor beta chains below were found in one sample sequenced in a study of blood T cell repertoires in COVID-19. TCRdb's table, derived via immunoSEQ multiplex PCR, lists solely in-frame clones and lacks some. The sample holds about 100,000 clones, around four fifths seen once. Sequenced sample: peripheral blood. The receptors derive from a man between 65 and 80 years old with active or convalescent COVID-19.

The chain has TRBV20-1 and TRBJ2-7; a weak D match, TRBD2 (6 bases). The V gene's germline CDR1 is DFQATT and CDR2 SNEGSKA (reference sequence). V lost 5 bases, J lost 6 bases, and 11 bases lay in between. The CDR3 consists of 11 residues. DNA of the CDR3: TGCAGTGCTGCTTGGGGAGGCGAGCAGTACTTC. Encoded protein: CSAAWGGEQYF.

J is TRBJ2-7 and V is TRBV2; 7 bases map to TRBD1. Germline-derived CDR1 and CDR2 are SNHLY and FYNNEI. This CDR3 has 13 residues. J lost 6 bases, V lost 7 bases, and 9 bases had no gene match. This CDR3 is CASKPRGFAEQYF. CDR3 sequence (DNA): TGTGCCAGCAAACCCAGGGGGTTTGCCGAGCAGTACTTC.

This chain links TRBV7-3 with TRBJ2-6; 8 nucleotides line up with TRBD1. CDR1 and CDR2 (germline): SGHTA, FQGTGA. Trimming took 4 bases from V and 13 from J; bases not matched to a gene: 12. This CDR3 is built from 15 residues. The CDR3 nucleotides are TGTGCCAGCAGCTCCACCCGGACAGGGACGGGGGTCCTGACTTTC. This sequence encodes CASSSTRTGTGVLTF. The full variable domain, completed using reference TRBV7-3 and TRBJ2-6, is GAGVSQTPSNKVTEKGKYVELRCDPISGHTALYWYRQSLGQGPEFLIYFQGTGAADDSGLPNDRFFAVRPEGSVSTLKIQRTERGDSAVYLCASSSTRTGTGVLTFGAGSRLTVL.

In nucleotides, the CDR3 is TGTGCCAGCAGCGGACAGGGAATGGAGACCCAGTACTTC. Translated, it gives CASSGQGMETQYF. The genes are TRBV27 and TRBJ2-5, with 8 bases aligning to TRBD1. This CDR3 has 13 amino acids. V lost 6 bases, J lost 5 bases, and 5 bases stayed unmatched. Germline V gives CDR1 MNHEY, CDR2 SMNVEV (reference sequence).

This chain connects TRBV2 to TRBJ1-1; TRBD1 matches at 9 bases. V was clipped by 5 bases and J by 0 bases; unmatched bases: 10. The CDR3 covers 17 residues. Germline V gene data show CDR1 as SNHLY and CDR2 as FYNNEI. The CDR3 region is CASSTTGTGHMNTEAFF. The CDR3 bases are TGTGCCAGCAGTACAACCGGGACAGGGCACATGAACACTGAAGCTTTCTTT.

This chain links TRBV5-1 with TRBJ2-7; D not resolved. CDR1 is SGHRS, CDR2 YFSETQ, per germline. Between the trimmed V and J ends, which lost 0 bases and 5 bases, there was a span of 3 bases. The CDR3 is 11 amino acids. The CDR3 here is CASSLGHEQYF. The CDR3 DNA reads as TGCGCCAGCAGCTTGGGGCACGAGCAGTACTTC.

V is TRBV19 and J is TRBJ1-1; D remains ambiguous. CDR1 is LNHDA, CDR2 SQIVND, per germline (reference sequence). Trimming removed 5 bases at V and 0 bases at J, with 10 bases between. The CDR3 loop spans 14 amino acids. The DNA for the CDR3 is TGTGCCAGTAGTCCCCCCCCGTTGAACACTGAAGCTTTCTTT. Residues: CASSPPPLNTEAFF.

J is TRBJ1-1 and V is TRBV10-2, with a possible D match to TRBD1 (5 bases). Germline CDR1 and CDR2: WSHSY and SAAADI. The CDR3 is made up of 15 amino acids. V was cut by 6 bases and J by 0 bases, with 14 bases left in between. CDR3 in amino acids: CASRWGSGVNTEAFF. CDR3 in DNA: TGCGCCAGCAGGTGGGGGTCGGGAGTGAACACTGAAGCTTTCTTT.

The gene calls are TRBV5-4 and TRBJ1-5, with TRBD1 matching 9 bases. Germline-derived CDR1 and CDR2 are SGHNT and YYREEE (reference sequence). J was trimmed by 4 bases and V by 2 bases; bases with no gene match: 1. The CDR3 has 14 residues. In DNA, the CDR3 is TGTGCCAGCAGCTTACAGGGGGCGAATCAGCCCCAGCATTTT. Protein product: CASSLQGANQPQHF. Filled out from reference TRBV5-4 and TRBJ1-5, the complete variable domain reads ETGVTQSPTHLIKTRGQQVTLRCSSQSGHNTVSWYQQALGQGPQFIFQYYREEENGRGNFPPRFSGLQFPNYSSELNVNALELDDSALYLCASSLQGANQPQHFGDGTRLSIL.

The sample holds one count of this clone. The chain is built from TRBV2 and TRBJ1-6, with 7 bases aligning to TRBD1. CDR1 and CDR2 (germline): SNHLY, FYNNEI. V lost 5 bases and J lost 9; bases outside the gene matches: 10. CDR3 length: 15 amino acids. DNA for the CDR3: TGTGCCAGCAGTCAAGACAGGGATATCAGTTCACCCCTCCACTTT. This translates into CASSQDRDISSPLHF. Together with reference TRBV2 and TRBJ1-6, the CDR3 gives the full variable domain: EPEVTQTPSHQVTQMGQEVILRCVPISNHLYFYWYRQILGQKVEFLVSFYNNEISEKSEIFDDQFSVERPDGSNFTLKIRSTKLEDSAMYFCASSQDRDISSPLHFGNGTRLTVT.

The chain links TRBV5-1 to TRBJ2-2; 11 nucleotides agree with TRBD2. V was clipped by 4 bases and J by 1 base; unmatched bases: 6. Germline CDR1 and CDR2: SGHRS and YFSETQ. The CDR3 loop spans 17 amino acids. In nucleotides, the CDR3 is TGCGCCAGCAGCCCTAGGGGACTAGCGGTGAACACCGGGGAGCTGTTTTTT. Amino acids: CASSPRGLAVNTGELFF.

The chain links TRBV12-3 or TRBV12-4 to TRBJ1-1, with no clear D. Trimming took 3 bases from V and 7 from J, leaving 12 bases between them. This CDR3 spans 13 amino acids. The CDR3 region has the DNA TGTGCCAGCAGTTTCGGAGTGGCGATTGAAGCTTTCTTT. This encodes CASSFGVAIEAFF.

The chain links TRBV6-1 to TRBJ2-5, with D maybe TRBD1 (6 bases). CDR1 is MNHNS, CDR2 SASEGT, per germline. V lost 3 bases and J 5 bases, leaving 13 bases between the germline ends. The CDR3 is 14 amino acids. CDR3 protein: CASSDTGSDETQYF. The CDR3 DNA is TGTGCCAGCAGTGACACAGGGTCGGATGAGACCCAGTACTTC.

CDR3 coding DNA: TGTGCCAGCAGTTTTACGGGACTGGCTGTCTCTGGGGCCAACGTCCTGACTTTC. This codes for CASSFTGLAVSGANVLTF. The gene calls are TRBV27 and TRBJ2-6; possibly TRBD2 for D (6 bases). Germline V gene sequence: CDR1 MNHEY, CDR2 SMNVEV (reference sequence). V lost 3 bases and J lost 0, with 15 bases in between. This CDR3 is 18 amino acids long.

The chain has TRBV7-6 and TRBJ2-3; TRBD1 matches 7 bases. The length of the CDR3 is 15 residues. CDR1 and CDR2 (germline): SGHVS, FNYEAQ. V was pared by 2 bases and J by 1 base, with 3 bases of the junction left unmatched. CDR3 protein: CASSLWGQRTDTQYF. Here the CDR3 DNA reads TGTGCCAGCAGCTTATGGGGACAGCGCACAGATACGCAGTATTTT.

In this sample, this clone turned up a few times. This rearrangement joins TRBV3-1 (or the pseudogene TRBV3-2) to TRBJ1-4; the match to TRBD1 covers 7 bases. CDR3 size: 15 residues. Unmatched junction bases numbered 3, after V lost 1 base and J lost 4 bases. Germline V gene data show CDR1 as LGHDT and CDR2 as YNNKEL (reference sequence). The CDR3 is CASSQVGQDNEKLFF. CDR3 coding DNA: TGTGCCAGCAGCCAAGTAGGACAGGATAATGAAAAACTGTTTTTT.

This chain uses TRBV19 with TRBJ2-7; perhaps TRBD1 as D (5 bases). CDR3 length: 15 amino acids. Germline CDR1 reads LNHDA; CDR2 reads SQIVND (reference sequence). V lost 6 bases, J lost 0 bases, and 15 bases lay in between. The CDR3 DNA reads TGTGCCAGTAGCCTGGACAAGACCCACTCCTACGAGCAGTACTTC. Translated: CASSLDKTHSYEQYF.

V gene TRBV5-1 combines with J gene TRBJ1-5, with 7 nucleotides matching TRBD1. Germline V gene lookup returns CDR1 SGHRS and CDR2 YFSETQ. The CDR3 is 15 amino acids. V was pared by 7 bases and J by 0 bases, with 7 bases of the junction left unmatched. CDR3 nucleotides: TGCGCCAGCCGGGAGGGACAGAATAGCAATCAGCCCCAGCATTTT. Its protein product is CASREGQNSNQPQHF.

The rearrangement joins TRBV15 to TRBJ1-2; D not certain. Germline V lookup: CDR1 LNHNV, CDR2 YYDKDF (reference sequence). The CDR3 covers 14 residues. V was shortened by 5 bases and J by 0 bases, with 10 bases between the two germline ends. The CDR3 spells CATSYHSPNYGYTF. The CDR3 nucleotides are TGTGCCACCAGCTACCACAGCCCTAACTATGGCTACACCTTC.

The genes are TRBV5-1 and TRBJ1-2; a weak D match, TRBD1 (6 bases). Germline V gene lookup returns CDR1 SGHRS and CDR2 YFSETQ. The CDR3 runs to 14 residues. V lost 0 bases and J lost 4, with 10 bases in between. CDR3 amino acids: CASSLEQGSYGYTF. The DNA of the CDR3 is TGCGCCAGCAGCTTGGAGCAGGGGAGCTATGGCTACACCTTC.

This clone came up a few times. This chain uses TRBV15 with TRBJ1-2; 7 bases agree with TRBD1. CDR3 length: 16 residues. The V gene's germline CDR1 is LNHNV and CDR2 YYDKDF (reference sequence). V gave up 5 bases and J gave up 2 bases; unmatched junction bases: 11. The CDR3 loop reads CATSGAPGDRNYGYTF. The CDR3 region has the DNA TGTGCCACCAGCGGGGCGCCCGGGGACAGAAACTATGGCTACACCTTC.

The rearrangement joins TRBV19 to TRBJ1-6, with 8 bases matching TRBD1. Losses at the gene ends were 4 bases for V and 7 bases for J; bases not matched to a gene: 9. Germline CDR1 LNHDA, CDR2 SQIVND (reference sequence). This CDR3 comprises 16 residues. This chain's CDR3 is CASSSFSGGANSPLHF. The CDR3 coding sequence is TGTGCCAGTAGTAGCTTTTCAGGGGGCGCGAATTCACCCCTCCACTTT. Full variable domain (remainder filled in from reference TRBV19 and TRBJ1-6): DGGITQSPKYLFRKEGQNVTLSCEQNLNHDAMYWYRQDPGQGLRLIYYSQIVNDFQKGDIAEGYSVSREKKESFPLTVTSAQKNPTAFYLCASSSFSGGANSPLHFGNGTRLTVT.

This chain joins TRBV18 and TRBJ2-3; 10 bases are a match to TRBD2. Looked up from germline, CDR1 is KGHSH and CDR2 is LQKENI. The CDR3 totals 19 residues. J gave up 1 base and V 2 bases, and 12 bases lay outside the gene matches. CDR3 residues: CASSPWALAGVLGTDTQYF. The CDR3 DNA sequence: TGTGCCAGCTCACCATGGGCTCTAGCGGGAGTCTTGGGCACAGATACGCAGTATTTT. Drawing the rest from reference TRBV18 and TRBJ2-3, the complete variable domain is NAGVMQNPRHLVRRRGQEARLRCSPMKGHSHVYWYRQLPEEGLKFMVYLQKENIIDESGMPKERFSAEFPKEGPSILRIQQVVRGDSAAYFCASSPWALAGVLGTDTQYFGPGTRLTVL.

The rearrangement uses TRBV5-4 and TRBJ2-7; the match to TRBD1 covers 10 bases. The germline gives CDR1 SGHNT, CDR2 YYREEE (reference sequence). Germline trimming cut 3 bases from V and 2 bases from J; bases unmatched to any gene: 2. This CDR3 has 14 residues. CDR3 bases: TGTGCCAGCAGCTGGACAGGGGGAACCTACGAGCAGTACTTC. Its translation: CASSWTGGTYEQYF.